A single T cell receptor (beta chain) is shown here with its context. Antigen: not known. Generation of TCR beta cDNA was performed by 5'RACE template switching incorporating UMIs. TCRdb re-analyzed the 5' RACE reads; it lists each CDR3 protein once, without DNA. The table counts about 410,000 distinct CDR3 sequences; about 10% lies in the top ten. These data originate in a study of T cells expressing NK-cell markers. About the study: Sorted CD3+CD56+NKG2C+, CD3+CD56+NKG2C- and CD3+CD56-NKG2C+ T-cell subsets were beta-chain profiled. General study points: Of the CD8+ T cells in more than five donors, about 1.0-7.0% belonged to dominant NKG2C+ clonotypes.

From germline, CDR1 is MNHEY and CDR2 SVGAGI. The CDR3 has 16 residues. Sequenced sample: blood T cells: a sorted CD56 or NKG2C T cell subset, CD4+ or CD8+ T cells, or bulk PBMC T cells (not recorded which). This rearrangement joins TRBV6-5 to TRBJ2-5; the TRBD2 assignment by TCRdb is unverifiable without DNA. This sequence was found in a woman between 45 and 60 years old in good health. This CDR3 is CASSSPLAGGLETQYF.